This TCR beta chain stems from a study of CD8 T cells in ankylosing spondylitis (dated by TCRdb to between 2016 and 2019). The study in broad terms: T cell receptor beta repertoires were profiled in healthy donors and ankylosing spondylitis patients so that disease-linked TCR variants could be found. The full study cohort was made up of 25 ankylosing spondylitis patients and about a hundred healthy donors. Peripheral blood samples were taken, and synovial fluid was additionally collected from ankylosing spondylitis patients.

There are 18 amino acids in the CDR3, from cysteine to phenylalanine inclusive. Only CDR3 DNA is held: 54 bases, read in frame from base 1. V is cut back by 0 bases and J by 3 bases, with 11 bases in the junction unmatched. From a lookup of the germline V gene, CDR1 and CDR2 are LGHNA and YSLEER. What the research found in general, with its limitations: Blood from ankylosing spondylitis patients appeared to be characterized by a TCR beta motif made up of several highly homologous amino acid variants. According to the report, matched synovial fluid samples from ankylosing spondylitis patients were significantly enriched for the disease-linked clones. Some TCR beta motif variants had previously been reported in synovial fluid and blood of reactive arthritis patients, which suggested common disease-initiation mechanisms. The disease-linked clones had a CD8+ phenotype and were found at relatively low frequencies in peripheral blood.

The run used an Illumina HiSeq 2500. TCR beta libraries were prepared by quantitative 5'-RACE with molecular barcodes. Per the authors' processing: A new computational method, built on a probabilistic model of VDJ rearrangement, was used to identify disease-linked TCR variants. Clones were called with MiXCR by TCRdb after fastp trimmed the public reads at Q25, and only in-frame beta chains were retained. Rows with a matching CDR3 protein are joined into one entry that keeps the most common DNA and genes. What appears here as the V and J calls and clone size reflects TCRdb's work, not the paper's. Across this sample there are about 220,000 distinct CDR3 sequences, with 6% to 8.5% seen only once. The ten largest clonotypes hold over 12% of the sample. This clonotype was found many times. What antigen it recognizes has not been identified. No much larger clone exists at a distance of one base, and base qualities are not known.

This TCR was recovered from a male donor with ankylosing spondylitis. The rearrangement joined TRBV4-3 to TRBJ2-7, with 10 bases matching TRBD2. Source material: blood, either unsorted or a sorted T cell fraction (not recorded which). The nucleotides are TGCGCCAGCAGCCAAGATACCCCTAGCGGGGGATGGGGCTACGAGCAGTACTTC. It encodes CASSQDTPSGGWGYEQYF.